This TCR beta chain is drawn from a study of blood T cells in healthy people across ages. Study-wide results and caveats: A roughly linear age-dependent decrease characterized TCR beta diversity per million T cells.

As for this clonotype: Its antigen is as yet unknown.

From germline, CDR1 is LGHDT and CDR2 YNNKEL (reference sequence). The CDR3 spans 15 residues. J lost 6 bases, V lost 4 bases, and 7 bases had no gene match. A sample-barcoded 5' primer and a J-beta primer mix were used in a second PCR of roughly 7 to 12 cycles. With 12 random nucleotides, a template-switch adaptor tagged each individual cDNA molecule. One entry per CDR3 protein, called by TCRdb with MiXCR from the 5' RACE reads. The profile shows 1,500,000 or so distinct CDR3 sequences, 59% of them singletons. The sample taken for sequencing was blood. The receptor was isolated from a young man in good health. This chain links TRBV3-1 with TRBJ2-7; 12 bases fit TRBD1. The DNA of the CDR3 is TGTGCCAGCAGCCGACACGGGACAGGGGGCGTCGAGCAGTACTTC. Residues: CASSRHGTGGVEQYF.